The next 27 T cell receptor beta chains were all read from a single sample in a study of cytomegalovirus exposure and HLA in healthy donors. Amplification used 60 Vbeta primers and 13 Jbeta primers. This table comes from immunoSEQ multiplex PCR, and its TCRdb copy is limited to in-frame clones, with some not included. There are more than 95,000 clones in the sample; 78% occur only once, and approximately 2% lies in the top ten. The material sequenced was PBMCs. The source is a woman aged 40 to 50 in good health and CMV-seronegative.

This clone was seen a handful of times. V and J are TRBV7-9 and TRBJ2-7, with D possibly being TRBD2 (5 bases). Trimming removed 4 bases from V and 4 bases from J, with 17 bases in between. The CDR3 is 15 amino acids. Germline-derived CDR1 and CDR2 are SEHNR and FQNEAQ (reference sequence). The CDR3, as DNA: TGTGCCAGCAGCTCAATTTACGGACTCGGATACGAGCAGTACTTC. Protein sequence: CASSSIYGLGYEQYF. Combining the CDR3 with reference TRBV7-9 and TRBJ2-7 gives the whole variable domain DTGVSQNPRHKITKRGQNVTFRCDPISEHNRLYWYRQTLGQGPEFLTYFQNEAQLEKSRLLSDRFSAERPKGSFSTLEIQRTEQGDSAMYLCASSSIYGLGYEQYFGPGTRLTVT.

The chain recombines TRBV15 with TRBJ2-1, with TRBD2 as a possible D gene (5 bases). Germline-derived CDR1 and CDR2 are LNHNV and YYDKDF (reference sequence). V gave up 1 base and J gave up 7 bases, with 8 bases separating them. The CDR3 contains 13 residues. The CDR3, as DNA: TGTGCCACCAGCAGAGCACTAGGAAATGAGCAGTTCTTC. This translates into CATSRALGNEQFF.

This clone was observed a single time. The chain recombines TRBV4-3 with TRBJ1-4; 7 nucleotides align to TRBD1. The CDR3 has 19 residues. The junction had 12 bases not matched to a gene; V was cut back by 0 bases and J by 2 bases. Germline values: CDR1 LGHNA, CDR2 YSLEER. CDR3 nucleotides: TGCGCCAGCAGCCAAGACTTGGCGAGGGGGCGAGCTACTAATGAAAAACTGTTTTTT. Translation gives CASSQDLARGRATNEKLFF.

This sequence joins TRBV10-3 and TRBJ2-1; perhaps TRBD1 as D (5 bases). The V gene's germline CDR1 is ENHRY and CDR2 SYGVKD. V gave up 6 bases and J gave up 2 bases, with 11 bases separating them. The CDR3 spans 14 residues. As DNA, the CDR3 is TGTGCCATCAGATCAAAGGACACCTACAATGAGCAGTTCTTC. It yields the protein CAIRSKDTYNEQFF.

This rearrangement joins TRBV28 to TRBJ1-4; weak D call: TRBD1 (5 bases). Germline loops: CDR1 MDHEN, CDR2 SYDVKM. The CDR3 totals 12 residues. V was shortened by 8 bases and J by 4 bases, with 8 bases between the two germline ends. In DNA form, the CDR3 reads TGTGCCAGCGCAGGGCGTAATGAAAAACTGTTTTTT. Its translation: CASAGRNEKLFF.

This rearrangement joins TRBV4-1 to TRBJ2-7, with D possibly being TRBD1 (6 bases). The CDR3 spans 14 residues. Germline CDR1 reads MGHRA; CDR2 reads YSYEKL. The germline V and J ends were trimmed by 8 bases and 3 bases, with 17 bases remaining between them. The DNA of the CDR3 is TGCGCCAGCCGCCTTGAGGCAGGGGACTACGAGCAGTACTTC. Its translation is CASRLEAGDYEQYF.

The V and J genes are TRBV28 and TRBJ1-3, with TRBD1 as a possible D gene (5 bases). The germline CDR1 and CDR2 sequences are MDHEN and SYDVKM. V was pared by 8 bases and J by 0 bases, with 17 bases between. This CDR3 has 16 amino acids. CDR3 residues: CASPPPGLLSGNTIYF. CDR3 in DNA: TGTGCCAGCCCGCCCCCGGGACTCCTCTCTGGAAACACCATATATTTT.

The chain has TRBV9 and TRBJ2-7, with TRBD1 matching 7 bases. V shed 5 bases and J 3 bases; nucleotides not matched to a gene: 5. Germline CDR1 is SGDLS and CDR2 is YYNGEE. This CDR3 has 13 residues. CDR3: CASSRQGIYEQYF. The CDR3 DNA is TGTGCCAGCAGTCGACAGGGAATCTACGAGCAGTACTTC.

This rearrangement joins TRBV11-3 to TRBJ2-3, with 7 bases matching TRBD2. The V and J ends lost 3 bases and 6 bases, in that order; junction bases with no gene match: 9. The germline gives CDR1 SGHNT, CDR2 YENEEA. The CDR3 is 15 residues long. In DNA, the CDR3 is TGTGCCAGCAGCTTCCAGGGAAGCGGGAAGGATACGCAGTATTTT. Translated: CASSFQGSGKDTQYF.

This clone has more than one count but fewer than ten. The gene calls are TRBV7-2 and TRBJ2-5; D perhaps matches TRBD1 (6 bases). The CDR3 extends over 15 amino acids. In germline, CDR1 is SGHTA, CDR2 FQGNSA. V was trimmed by 2 bases and J by 2 bases, leaving 12 bases between them. In DNA, the CDR3 is TGTGCCAGCAGCTTAAATCTAGGGGGTCAAGAGACCCAGTACTTC. It is translated as CASSLNLGGQETQYF. The whole variable domain, remainder taken from reference TRBV7-2 and TRBJ2-5, is GAGVSQSPSNKVTEKGKDVELRCDPISGHTALYWYRQSLGQGLEFLIYFQGNSAPDKSGLPSDRFSAERTGGSVSTLTIQRTQQEDSAVYLCASSLNLGGQETQYFGPGTRLLVL.

This chain uses TRBV28 with TRBJ1-2, with 7 bases matching TRBD1. The CDR3 contains 16 residues. Germline V gene sequence: CDR1 MDHEN, CDR2 SYDVKM. V was clipped by 4 bases and J by 0 bases; unmatched bases: 8. The CDR3 bases are TGTGCCAGCAGTTCCCTCCCTGACAGGGCTAACTATGGCTACACCTTC. Amino acids: CASSSLPDRANYGYTF.

The chain recombines TRBV5-4 with TRBJ2-7, with D perhaps matching TRBD2 (6 bases). Germline assignment: CDR1 SGHNT and CDR2 YYREEE (reference sequence). Trimming pared 0 bases from V and 4 bases from J, leaving 11 bases between. The CDR3 loop spans 14 amino acids. The CDR3 region is CASSLDGSDYEQYF. The CDR3 DNA follows: TGTGCCAGCAGCTTGGACGGGAGTGATTACGAGCAGTACTTC. Looking up the rest from reference TRBV5-4 and TRBJ2-7 gives the full variable domain: ETGVTQSPTHLIKTRGQQVTLRCSSQSGHNTVSWYQQALGQGPQFIFQYYREEENGRGNFPPRFSGLQFPNYSSELNVNALELDDSALYLCASSLDGSDYEQYFGPGTRLTVT.

The V gene is TRBV30, the J gene TRBJ1-1, with TRBD1 matching over 9 bases. CDR1 is GTSNPN, CDR2 SVGIG, per germline (reference sequence). The junction had 6 bases not matched to a gene; V was cut back by 5 bases and J by 5 bases. This CDR3 is 13 amino acids long. DNA of the CDR3: TGTGCCTGGGAACAGGGGGCTCGGACTGAAGCTTTCTTT. Translated: CAWEQGARTEAFF.

This rearrangement joins TRBV7-3 to TRBJ2-2; 7 positions match TRBD1. CDR1 SGHTA and CDR2 FQGTGA come from the germline V gene. The ends lost 0 bases at V and 6 bases at J; junction bases unmatched: 4. The CDR3 spans 15 residues. The CDR3 spells CASSLTPTGAGELFF. In DNA form, the CDR3 reads TGTGCCAGCAGCTTAACCCCCACAGGGGCCGGGGAGCTGTTTTTT.

The gene calls are TRBV5-6 and TRBJ2-5; D gene ambiguous. CDR1 and CDR2 from the germline V gene are SGHDT and YYEEEE. The V gene lost 4 bases and the J gene lost 4 bases, with 8 bases spanning the gap. This CDR3 has 12 residues. CDR3 DNA sequence: TGTGCCAGCAGCCACACGGGAGAGACCCAGTACTTC. It yields the protein CASSHTGETQYF.

The chain recombines TRBV21-1 with TRBJ2-1; the table's D call, TRBD2, was not checked against the DNA. TRBV21-1 is a listed pseudogene. The CDR3 is made up of 12 amino acids. The CDR3 DNA reads as TGTGCCAGCAGCAAAAGCCCCCTCCCGCAGTTCTTC. It translates to CASSKSPLPQFF.

Here the CDR3 reads CASSPGGWSGYTF. CDR3 in DNA: TGTGCCAGCAGCCCGGGGGGGTGGTCTGGCTACACCTTC. The chain employs TRBV11-2 and TRBJ1-2; D might be TRBD1 (5 bases). The CDR3 contains 13 residues. Germline-derived CDR1 and CDR2 are SGHAT and FQNNGV. The V and J ends lost 5 bases and 7 bases respectively, with 14 bases between them.

The table lists this clone with a few counts. The rearrangement joins TRBV6-6 to TRBJ2-1; 9 positions match TRBD2. Germline CDR1 and CDR2: MNHNY and SVGAGI (reference sequence). The junction had 9 bases not matched to a gene; V was cut back by 4 bases and J by 5 bases. The CDR3 has 16 amino acids. For the CDR3, the DNA is TGTGCCAGCAGTTCGGAAATAGCGGGAGCCCACAATGAGCAGTTCTTC. Protein product: CASSSEIAGAHNEQFF.

This chain connects TRBV18 to TRBJ1-1; TRBD1 matches 8 bases. V shed 6 bases and J 1 base; nucleotides not matched to a gene: 7. CDR3 length: 15 amino acids. CDR1 is KGHSH, CDR2 LQKENI, per germline. The CDR3 loop reads CASSKDRAANTEAFF. The CDR3 region has the DNA TGTGCCAGCTCGAAGGACAGGGCCGCGAACACTGAAGCTTTCTTT.

The chain recombines TRBV27 with TRBJ2-1, with 7 nucleotides matching TRBD2. This CDR3 comprises 15 residues. CDR1 is MNHEY, CDR2 SMNVEV, per germline (reference sequence). Trimming took 5 bases from V and 10 from J; bases not matched to a gene: 14. In DNA form, the CDR3 reads TGTGCCAGCAGTCCCAACCCCCTGGGACTACCAGAGCAGTTCTTC. Translated, it gives CASSPNPLGLPEQFF.

V usage is TRBV5-4 and J usage is TRBJ1-1, with D unresolved. The V end was cut by 4 bases, the J end by 4 bases, with 11 bases between. Per germline, CDR1 SGHNT and CDR2 YYREEE (reference sequence). The CDR3 has 13 amino acids. The CDR3 coding sequence is TGTGCCAGCAGCCCAATTGGGAGCACTGAAGCTTTCTTT. It is translated as CASSPIGSTEAFF.

V usage is TRBV28 and J usage is TRBJ1-1, with no clear D. Trimming left V 7 bases short and J 5 bases short, with 8 bases between. The V gene's germline CDR1 is MDHEN and CDR2 SYDVKM. The CDR3 spans 11 residues. The CDR3 sequence is CASTESTEAFF. Written as DNA, the CDR3 is TGTGCCAGCACCGAGTCAACTGAAGCTTTCTTT.

The chain carries TRBV5-1 and TRBJ1-1; tentative D call: TRBD1 (6 bases). The CDR3 has 16 residues. Trimming took off 3 bases at V and 4 bases at J, with 19 bases between the two ends. Germline V gene sequence: CDR1 SGHRS, CDR2 YFSETQ. DNA for the CDR3: TGCGCCAGCAGCTCCGGGGGCGGGGGATACGGCACTGAAGCTTTCTTT. Its translation: CASSSGGGGYGTEAFF. The variable domain in full, with the rest retrieved from reference TRBV5-1 and TRBJ1-1, is KAGVTQTPRYLIKTRGQQVTLSCSPISGHRSVSWYQQTPGQGLQFLFEYFSETQRNKGNFPGRFSGRQFSNSRSEMNVSTLELGDSALYLCASSSGGGGYGTEAFFGQGTRLTVV.

J is TRBJ1-1 and V is TRBV6-6; tentative D call: TRBD1 (6 bases). Deletions cut 7 bases from V and 2 bases from J, with 14 bases between. The germline CDR1 and CDR2 sequences are MNHNY and SVGAGI (reference sequence). The CDR3 totals 14 residues. CDR3 sequence (DNA): TGTGCCAGCAACCACAGGGCGAGCAACACTGAAGCTTTCTTT. As protein: CASNHRASNTEAFF.

V and J are TRBV30 and TRBJ1-2; 12 bases match TRBD1. The V segment lost 3 bases and the J segment 8 bases; nucleotides outside the gene matches: 4. This CDR3 has 13 residues. CDR1 is GTSNPN, CDR2 SVGIG, per germline (reference sequence). CDR3 region: CAWRFGTGGGYTF. For the CDR3, the DNA is TGTGCCTGGAGGTTCGGGACAGGGGGCGGCTACACCTTC.

The chain is built from TRBV6-4 and TRBJ2-3; 7 bases are shared with TRBD1. V shed 2 bases, J shed 2 bases, and the junction held 4 bases outside the gene matches. CDR1 and CDR2 from the germline V gene are MRHNA and SNTAGT. The CDR3 is made up of 15 amino acids. In nucleotides, the CDR3 is TGTGCCAGCAGTGACGGGACAGCCATCACAGATACGCAGTATTTT. Translated: CASSDGTAITDTQYF.

The genes are TRBV28 and TRBJ2-5; 7 nucleotides match TRBD2. The germline gives CDR1 MDHEN, CDR2 SYDVKM. The CDR3 totals 15 residues. Trimming cost V 3 bases and J 5 bases; bases outside gene matches: 9. CDR3 DNA sequence: TGTGCCAGCAGTTTTGGCGGGAGTAAGTCCGAGACCCAGTACTTC. It codes for CASSFGGSKSETQYF.